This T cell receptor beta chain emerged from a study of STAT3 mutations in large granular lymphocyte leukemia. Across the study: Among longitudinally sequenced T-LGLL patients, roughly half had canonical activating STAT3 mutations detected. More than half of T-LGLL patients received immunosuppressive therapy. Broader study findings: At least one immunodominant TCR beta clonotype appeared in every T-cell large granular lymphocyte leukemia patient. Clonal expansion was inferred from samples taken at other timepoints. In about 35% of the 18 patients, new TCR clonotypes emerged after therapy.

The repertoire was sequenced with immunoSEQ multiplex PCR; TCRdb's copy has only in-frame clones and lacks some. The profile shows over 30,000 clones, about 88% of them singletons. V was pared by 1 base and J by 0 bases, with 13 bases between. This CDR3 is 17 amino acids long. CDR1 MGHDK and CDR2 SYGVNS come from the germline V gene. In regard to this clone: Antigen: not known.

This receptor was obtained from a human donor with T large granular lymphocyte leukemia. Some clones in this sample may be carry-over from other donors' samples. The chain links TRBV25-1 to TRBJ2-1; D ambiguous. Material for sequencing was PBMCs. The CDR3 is CASSESPIVSSYNEQFF. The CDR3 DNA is TGTGCCAGCAGTGAATCCCCCATCGTGAGCTCCTACAATGAGCAGTTCTTC.